These 23 T cell receptor beta chains share one sample of origin, sequenced in a study of T-cell memory formation after mild COVID-19 (dated by TCRdb to the early 2020s). The library was built by means of 5' RACE. Instrument used: Illumina NovaSeq 6000. Clones were called with MiXCR by TCRdb after fastp trimmed the public reads at Q25, and only in-frame beta chains were retained. Entries are consolidated by CDR3 protein sequence, retaining the most common genes and DNA. This sample lists around 30,000 distinct CDR3 sequences; roughly 12% were detected once. The ten biggest clones cover roughly 15% of the sample. The sample taken for sequencing was PBMCs or a T cell subset sorted from them (not recorded which). Receptor source: an adult woman who had mild COVID-19 (a few samples of this study predate the infection). The sample titles of this study are shuffled in the database, so cell type and time point are left out; the donor was told from shared clones.

V and J are TRBV6-5 and TRBJ2-5; D is unresolved. This CDR3 comprises 16 residues. Germline loops: CDR1 MNHEY, CDR2 SVGAGI. With 5 bases removed from V and 5 bases from J, the gap between germline ends came to 21 bases. The chain's CDR3 is CASSPLRTRGHETQYF. CDR3 DNA sequence: TGTGCCAGCAGTCCCCTTCGGACGCGCGGCCACGAGACCCAGTACTTC.

This clonotype occurred many times. The rearrangement uses TRBV18 and TRBJ2-3, with TRBD2 as a possible D gene (6 bases). V lost 5 bases to trimming and J lost 0 bases, with 12 bases between them. This CDR3 region has 15 residues. Looked up from germline, CDR1 is KGHSH and CDR2 is LQKENI. The CDR3 nucleotides are TGTGCCAGCTCAACGGACTATTCCAGCACAGATACGCAGTATTTT. This codes for CASSTDYSSTDTQYF.

In its sample, this clonotype was seen once. The chain has TRBV4-1 and TRBJ2-1, with 16 bases lining up with TRBD2. CDR1 and CDR2 from the germline V gene are MGHRA and YSYEKL. V lost 7 bases and J lost 9; bases outside the gene matches: 6. This CDR3 is built from 15 residues. The CDR3 sequence is CASMPGTSGGGEQFF. CDR3 sequence (DNA): TGCGCCAGCATGCCAGGGACTAGCGGGGGGGGTGAGCAGTTCTTC.

This clonotype has a count of ten or more. This chain links TRBV7-4 with TRBJ2-7, with TRBD2 identical over 10 bases. The germline V gene has CDR1 SGHVT and CDR2 SQSDAQ. V dropped 2 bases and J dropped 6; count of bases not matched to a gene: 7. The CDR3 is made up of 15 amino acids. The CDR3 DNA sequence: TGTGCCAGCAGCTTACCTAGCGGGAGTCTGTGCGAGCAGTACTTC. It specifies CASSLPSGSLCEQYF.

Ten or more counts support this clonotype. J is TRBJ1-1 and V is TRBV2; a possible D gene is TRBD1 (5 bases). Per germline, CDR1 SNHLY and CDR2 FYNNEI. V dropped 5 bases and J dropped 5 bases, with 12 bases sitting between them. The CDR3 is made up of 13 amino acids. The CDR3 DNA is TGTGCCAGCAGTAGGGGACTCTCGACTGAAGCTTTCTTT. Amino acids: CASSRGLSTEAFF.

Many counts were recorded for this clonotype. V usage is TRBV9 and J usage is TRBJ2-1; D ambiguous. Between the trimmed V and J ends, which lost 0 bases and 1 base, there was a span of 8 bases. Germline V gene sequence: CDR1 SGDLS, CDR2 YYNGEE. The length of the CDR3 is 15 residues. CDR3: CASSVGSVSYNEQFF. CDR3 DNA sequence: TGTGCCAGCAGCGTAGGTAGTGTGTCCTACAATGAGCAGTTCTTC.

This clonotype was counted at least ten times. This chain joins TRBV4-2 and TRBJ1-4, with 9 positions matching TRBD1. V shed 2 bases and J 4 bases; nucleotides not matched to a gene: 2. CDR1 and CDR2 (germline): LGHNA, YNFKEQ. The length of the CDR3 is 15 residues. This CDR3 reads CASSQRTGDNEKLFF. As DNA, the CDR3 is TGTGCCAGCAGCCAAAGGACAGGGGATAATGAAAAACTGTTTTTT.

At least ten counts were recorded for this clonotype. V gene TRBV18 combines with J gene TRBJ2-1; 10 bases map to TRBD1. Losses at the gene ends were 4 bases for V and 7 bases for J; bases not matched to a gene: 7. Germline lookup yields CDR1 KGHSH and CDR2 LQKENI. This CDR3 has 15 residues. The CDR3 DNA is TGTGCCAGCTCACGAGCCGGGACAGGGGTTAATGAGCAGTTCTTC. Protein: CASSRAGTGVNEQFF.

The chain carries TRBV19 and TRBJ1-6; maybe TRBD1 (5 bases). This CDR3 contains 15 residues. V shed 5 bases and J shed 6 bases, with 14 bases lying between them. CDR1 is LNHDA, CDR2 SQIVND, per germline (reference sequence). CDR3 nucleotide sequence: TGTGCCAGTAGTCCATATTCAGGGAGTAATTCACCCCTCCACTTT. Its protein product is CASSPYSGSNSPLHF.

This clonotype occurred many times. CDR3 in DNA: TGCGCCAGCAGCTTGGAGGCGTCGGGACTTCGTCAAGAGACCCAGTACTTC. The encoded protein is CASSLEASGLRQETQYF. The rearrangement uses TRBV5-1 and TRBJ2-5; D possibly corresponds to TRBD2 (6 bases). Trimming pared 0 bases from V and 2 bases from J, leaving 17 bases between. CDR1 and CDR2 (germline): SGHRS, YFSETQ. The CDR3 is 17 residues long.

This clonotype appeared many times. V is TRBV30 and J is TRBJ2-5; possibly TRBD2 for D (6 bases). From germline, CDR1 is GTSNPN and CDR2 SVGIG (reference sequence). V was cut by 2 bases and J by 4 bases, with 14 bases left in between. The CDR3 has 14 amino acids. The CDR3 reads CAWSPRTIRETQYF. The CDR3 bases are TGTGCCTGGAGTCCGCGGACTATACGAGAGACCCAGTACTTC.

The J gene is TRBJ2-1, the V gene TRBV20-1; 12 nucleotides match TRBD2. Germline V gene lookup returns CDR1 DFQATT and CDR2 SNEGSKA (reference sequence). CDR3 length: 14 residues. With V trimmed by 5 bases and J by 8 bases, 7 bases remained unmatched. For the CDR3, the DNA is TGCAGTGCTCGACTAGCGGGAGTGGGGGATGAGCAGTTCTTC. Translating gives CSARLAGVGDEQFF.

The gene calls are TRBV18 and TRBJ1-2, with 10 positions matching TRBD1. CDR1 and CDR2 from the germline V gene are KGHSH and LQKENI. CDR3 length: 16 amino acids. Trimming at V came to 5 bases and at J to 3 bases, leaving 9 bases not matched to a gene. CDR3 sequence: CASSTTGTGVHYGYTF. CDR3 DNA: TGTGCCAGCTCAACTACCGGGACAGGGGTACACTATGGCTACACCTTC.

The gene calls are TRBV2 and TRBJ2-1; the D gene is possibly TRBD2 (6 bases). The CDR3 sequence is 14 residues long. Trimming took 5 bases from V and 3 from J, leaving 11 bases between them. Germline loops: CDR1 SNHLY, CDR2 FYNNEI. CDR3 sequence reads: CASSRLADYNEQFF. The CDR3 DNA is TGTGCCAGCAGTAGGTTAGCGGACTACAATGAGCAGTTCTTC.

This clonotype was observed at least ten times. The rearrangement links TRBV5-1 to TRBJ2-2; 12 bases are shared with TRBD2. The germline V gene has CDR1 SGHRS and CDR2 YFSETQ. The V segment lost 2 bases and the J segment 0 bases; nucleotides outside the gene matches: 8. The CDR3 covers 19 residues. The CDR3 protein is CASSLAPSGRATNTGELFF. The CDR3 nucleotides read TGCGCCAGCAGCTTAGCCCCTAGCGGGAGGGCCACGAACACCGGGGAGCTGTTTTTT.

This clonotype was counted at least ten times. The chain has TRBV7-9 and TRBJ1-4; D remains ambiguous. CDR3 length: 14 residues. Per the germline V gene, CDR1 is SEHNR and CDR2 is FQNEAQ (reference sequence). V lost 4 bases, J lost 4 bases, and 10 bases lay in between. The CDR3 is CASSYSSSNEKLFF. As DNA, the CDR3 is TGTGCCAGCAGCTACTCATCGAGTAATGAAAAACTGTTTTTT.

This clonotype was recorded many times. This sequence joins TRBV24-1 and TRBJ2-3; D remains unclear. Germline V gene data show CDR1 as KGHDR and CDR2 as SFDVKD. Trimming cost V 3 bases and J 0 bases, with 15 bases left between them. The CDR3 extends over 17 amino acids. CDR3: CATSDPLERGSTDTQYF. The CDR3 region has the DNA TGTGCCACCAGTGATCCCTTGGAGCGAGGAAGCACAGATACGCAGTATTTT.

This clonotype was detected ten times or more. The genes are TRBV27 and TRBJ2-5; 8 nucleotides agree with TRBD1. Germline trimming cut 5 bases from V and 5 bases from J; bases unmatched to any gene: 13. CDR1 MNHEY and CDR2 SMNVEV come from the germline V gene (reference sequence). The CDR3 loop spans 16 amino acids. The CDR3 loop is CASSPHPTGARETQYF. The CDR3, as DNA: TGTGCCAGCAGTCCGCACCCGACAGGGGCCAGGGAGACCCAGTACTTC.

Ten or more counts support this clonotype. This chain uses TRBV24-1 with TRBJ2-5, with 11 positions matching TRBD1. This CDR3 spans 13 amino acids. CDR1 KGHDR and CDR2 SFDVKD come from the germline V gene. The V segment lost 10 bases and the J segment 3 bases; nucleotides outside the gene matches: 3. The CDR3: CATGQGAKETQYF. The CDR3 DNA reads TGTGCCACTGGACAGGGGGCGAAAGAGACCCAGTACTTC.

This clonotype occurred many times. V usage is TRBV20-1 and J usage is TRBJ2-1, with D uncertain. V was shortened by 3 bases and J by 3 bases, with 12 bases between the two germline ends. This CDR3 has 14 amino acids. Germline-derived CDR1 and CDR2 are DFQATT and SNEGSKA (reference sequence). The CDR3 region has the DNA TGCAGTGCTAGTGGCCACCAAGACTACAATGAGCAGTTCTTC. This codes for CSASGHQDYNEQFF.

This clonotype was picked up many times. The CDR3 protein is CASSSAVGANVLTF. In DNA, the CDR3 is TGTGCCAGCTCTTCAGCTGTCGGGGCCAACGTCCTGACTTTC. The genes are TRBV27 and TRBJ2-6; unclear D gene. V lost 8 bases and J lost 4, with 12 bases in between. The CDR3 is made up of 14 amino acids. The germline V gene encodes CDR1 MNHEY and CDR2 SMNVEV (reference sequence).

The genes are TRBV20-1 and TRBJ1-2, with 8 bases identical to TRBD1. The germline V gene has CDR1 DFQATT and CDR2 SNEGSKA (reference sequence). V shed 6 bases, J shed 4 bases, and the junction held 10 bases outside the gene matches. The CDR3 has 14 amino acids. The CDR3, as DNA: TGCAGTGCGAACCTGAGACAGGGGCCCTATGGCTACACCTTC. Protein product: CSANLRQGPYGYTF.

This clonotype appeared many times. The chain has TRBV7-2 and TRBJ2-1, with a possible D match to TRBD2 (6 bases). CDR1 is SGHTA and CDR2 is FQGNSA in the germline V gene. The CDR3 loop spans 15 amino acids. V lost 3 bases, J lost 10 bases, and 19 bases lay in between. The CDR3 is CASSFLGPSGLEQFF. DNA for the CDR3: TGTGCCAGCAGCTTCCTAGGCCCCAGCGGGCTGGAGCAGTTCTTC. Full variable domain (remainder filled in from reference TRBV7-2 and TRBJ2-1): GAGVSQSPSNKVTEKGKDVELRCDPISGHTALYWYRQSLGQGLEFLIYFQGNSAPDKSGLPSDRFSAERTGGSVSTLTIQRTQQEDSAVYLCASSFLGPSGLEQFFGPGTRLTVL.